This record covers a single TCR beta chain. What it binds is unknown. This sample is drawn from a study of T cell responses to AZD1222 COVID-19 vaccine. Findings of the study overall: None of the repertoires were sampled until the peak T cell response had passed. Elevations in Spike-specific TCR breadth and depth followed administration of two AZD1222 doses.

Here immunoSEQ multiplex PCR was the method, and the copy in TCRdb shows in-frame clones only, minus some. The data show about 170,000 clones, with around 85% seen just once and over 1% held by the top ten. CDR3 size: 17 residues. V lost 1 base, J lost 2 bases, and 7 bases stayed unmatched. The V gene's germline CDR1 is SGHVS and CDR2 FQNEAQ. Source: peripheral blood, taken 28 days after the second AZD1222 dose. The chain links TRBV7-8 to TRBJ2-2, with 7 bases matching TRBD1. The source of this sequence is an adult who received the AZD1222 COVID-19 vaccine. The CDR3 is CASSLGSRGFNTGELFF. The CDR3 DNA follows: TGTGCCAGCAGCTTAGGTTCCAGGGGGTTTAACACCGGGGAGCTGTTTTTT.